This T cell receptor beta chain was retrieved from a study of T cell responses to AZD1222 COVID-19 vaccine (dated by TCRdb to the early 2020s). About the full investigation: A total of approximately 230 trial participants underwent TCR sequencing, of whom some 210 received two doses of AZD1222 and about 25 received two doses of the MenACWY control vaccine. Trial participants were enrolled into age subgroups of 18-55, 56-69 and 70-plus years, which contained approximately 150, 30 and 60 TCR-sequenced participants, respectively.

The CDR3 regions of human TCRbeta chains were analyzed by immunosequencing. The authors' pipeline ran thus. TCRs in the repertoires were matched against a reference library of SARS-CoV-2-specific TCRs that had been generated with the MIRA antigen-specificity platform. Breadth was defined as the fraction of unique TCRs that were SARS-CoV-2-associated, and depth was defined as the fraction of total T cells that were SARS-CoV-2-associated. Each spike-specific TCR was assigned to its reactive spike region and to a CD4 or CD8 class using the MIRA data. Log10-transformed breadth and depth values were compared by one-way ANOVA with Sidak's multiple comparisons tests. This immuneACCESS table, as held by TCRdb, lists in-frame sequences with V and J called but not all clones. Of the missing ones, under half trace to an unresolved V gene in checked studies; the others have no known cause. For V, J and clone size, that table is used; D and trimming come from the DNA. This sample is represented by 100,000 to 150,000 clones; approximately 89% of them were singletons. Of the sample, less than 5.5% is held by the ten largest clones.

The sample's time point, from its label and the paper: about 28 days (+/-7) after the second vaccine dose. AZD1222 recipients whose second dose came at about 4 weeks and those whose second dose came at about 12 weeks were combined into one group, since spike-specific TCR depth and breadth did not differ between the two schedules. Vaccinee samples came from UK trials COV001 and COV002, including a single-blind randomized controlled phase 2/3 trial of AZD1222 (ChAdOx1 nCoV-19) in healthy adults. For TCRbeta chain sequencing, PBMC samples from trial participants were taken at day 0 and at day 28 after the second dose. The investigation overall reported the following: Because no samples from the day 14 peak response were available, repertoires could be characterized only after the peak T cell response. Only a handful of AZD1222 recipients were SARS-CoV-2 seropositive at baseline, limiting conclusions about previously exposed vaccinees. Participants were mostly white British and included more females than males, and it was suggested by the authors that clonal diversity may have been underestimated. Reportedly, almost half of the unique spike-specific TCRs recognized epitopes lying outside the regions that are mutated in the B.1.351 and B.1.1.7 variants. Vaccine-associated CD4 TCRs spanned the whole spike protein, with dominant responses in regions 160-218 and 743-854. After two AZD1222 doses, spike-specific TCR breadth and depth were significantly higher than at day 0 and than in MenACWY recipients. In the small 56-69-year group, the increase in depth fell short of significance, most likely because of low power.

From the germline V gene (reference sequence), CDR1 is LGHDT and CDR2 is YNNKEL. Relative to germline, V is missing 6 bases and J is missing 5 bases, with 5 bases of the junction outside any gene match. The CDR3, from cysteine to phenylalanine, totals 14 residues. Kept here is only the CDR3 DNA, which spans 42 bases and is read in frame from base 1. This clone was observed once. It has no known antigen specificity. No quality values exist for individual bases; no much larger clone is one base distant. The V gene is TRBV3-1 (or the pseudogene TRBV3-2) and the J gene is TRBJ2-1, with 9 junctional bases fitting TRBD2. This TCR was recovered from an adult who received the AZD1222 COVID-19 vaccine. The sample here was peripheral blood, taken 28 days after the second AZD1222 dose. The CDR3 has the sequence CASSRREGHNEQFF. The DNA reads TGTGCCAGCAGTAGGCGGGAGGGCCACAATGAGCAGTTCTTC.